This TCR beta chain emerged from a study of T-cell memory formation after mild COVID-19. Turning to the study itself: Each donor largely had its own TCR clusters. Study-wide results and caveats: Several responding clones turned up in pre-infection memory, indicating that cross-reactive memory may have taken part. A second wave expanding day 15 to 37 was CD4+-biased; contracting clones were balanced.

TCRdb fed the 5' RACE reads into MiXCR, producing one record per CDR3 protein. The sample yields around 200,000 distinct CDR3 sequences, 10% seen once. Comments on this clonotype: Its antigen remains unknown.

Germline CDR1 and CDR2: SGHTA and FQGNSA. Trimming pared 5 bases from V and 8 bases from J, leaving 16 bases between. The CDR3 has 14 residues. Sequencing used PBMCs or a T cell subset sorted from them (not recorded which). The V call is TRBV7-2, the J call TRBJ2-1, with D maybe TRBD2 (5 bases). This receptor was obtained from a man aged 18-30 years who had mild COVID-19 (a few samples of this study predate the infection). Cell type and time point are not known. CDR3 sequence reads: CASSQNRDYHEQFF. For the CDR3, the DNA is TGTGCCAGCAGCCAGAACCGGGATTATCATGAGCAGTTCTTC.